A single sample gave rise to the 21 T cell receptor beta chains below, sequenced in a study of Graves' ophthalmopathy and Graves' hyperthyroidism. RNA transcripts provided the template for amplifying TCR beta CDR3 regions. Scientists carried out first-round RT-PCR using HTBI primers and then a second-round multiplex PCR. MiXCR, applied by TCRdb to the multiplex PCR reads, yields one record per CDR3 protein. The table records more than 550,000 distinct CDR3 sequences, about two fifths of them present only once. Sample: peripheral blood. The receptor source for this set is an adult man with Graves' ophthalmopathy.

This clonotype has a count of ten or more. The chain joins TRBV7-9 to TRBJ1-2; 7 bases align to TRBD1. Germline values: CDR1 SEHNR, CDR2 FQNEAQ (reference sequence). V was pared by 6 bases and J by 4 bases, with 5 bases of the junction left unmatched. The CDR3 has 13 residues. In DNA, the CDR3 is TGTGCCAGCAGACCGGACAGGACCTATGGCTACACCTTC. Amino acids: CASRPDRTYGYTF.

The chain employs TRBV10-3 and TRBJ2-3, with 10 bases that match TRBD2. V gave up 3 bases and J gave up 2 bases; unmatched junction bases: 11. CDR3 size: 18 residues. Germline CDR1 ENHRY, CDR2 SYGVKD. This CDR3 reads CAISESILAGAHTDTQYF. The DNA for the CDR3 is TGTGCCATCAGTGAATCCATCCTAGCGGGAGCCCACACAGATACGCAGTATTTT.

This clonotype was observed once. The chain is built from TRBV9 and TRBJ2-2; D is unresolved. CDR1 is SGDLS, CDR2 YYNGEE, per germline. Deletions cut 6 bases from V and 1 base from J, with 16 bases between. The CDR3 loop spans 16 amino acids. CDR3 DNA: TGTGCCAGCACTCCAGCACCCCATGGGAACACCGGGGAGCTGTTTTTT. It encodes CASTPAPHGNTGELFF.

As to this clonotype: Just one base apart from a much larger clone, this may be a read error. The J gene is TRBJ2-2, the V gene TRBV12-3 or TRBV12-4, with 8 positions matching TRBD1. V shed 6 bases and J 7 bases; nucleotides not matched to a gene: 10. There are 15 residues in the CDR3. The CDR3 DNA reads as TGTGCCAGCAGCCCGACAGGGGAGCGTATCGGGGAGCTGTTTTTT. Its translation: CASSPTGERIGELFF.

A remark on this clonotype: One junction end disagrees with the germline gene, perhaps due to a read error. This sequence joins TRBV7-2 and TRBJ2-7; D not resolved. CDR1 and CDR2 (germline): SGHTA, FQGNSA. The CDR3 contains 12 residues. The CDR3 DNA sequence: TGTGCCAGCAGCTTAGATTCTTACGGGCAGTACTTC. Its protein product is CASSLDSYGQYF. Variable domain in full (rest from reference TRBV7-2 and TRBJ2-7): GAGVSQSPSNKVTEKGKDVELRCDPISGHTALYWYRQSLGQGLEFLIYFQGNSAPDKSGLPSDRFSAERTGGSVSTLTIQRTQQEDSAVYLCASSLDSYGQYFGPGTRLTVT.

As regards this clonotype: This may be a read error, as it is one base from a much larger clone. The J gene is TRBJ1-2, the V gene TRBV10-3; maybe TRBD1 (6 bases). This CDR3 is 13 amino acids long. Germline V gene sequence: CDR1 ENHRY, CDR2 SYGVKD. Trimming removed 6 bases at V and 8 bases at J, with 16 bases between. The CDR3 here is CAISQQGAWGYTF. In DNA, the CDR3 is TGTGCCATCAGCCAACAGGGCGCTTGGGGCTACACCTTC.

The chain recombines TRBV7-3 with TRBJ1-1; D perhaps matches TRBD1 (6 bases). Trimming removed 4 bases from V and 3 bases from J, with 18 bases in between. Germline CDR1 and CDR2: SGHTA and FQGTGA. This CDR3 has 16 residues. In DNA, the CDR3 is TGTGCCAGCAGCTCAACAGGGCAAGGAGGGCACACTGAAGCTTTCTTT. As protein: CASSSTGQGGHTEAFF.

This clonotype was counted at least ten times. The CDR3 loop is CASSLVPTRIEKLFF. The CDR3 nucleotides are TGCGCCAGCAGCTTGGTACCGACGCGGATTGAAAAACTGTTTTTT. This chain uses TRBV5-1 with TRBJ1-4; D remains ambiguous. Trimming removed 0 bases at V and 7 bases at J, with 13 bases between. The V gene's germline CDR1 is SGHRS and CDR2 YFSETQ. This CDR3 is built from 15 residues.

This clonotype was seen many times. V gene TRBV6-5 combines with J gene TRBJ1-2, with no clear D. Trimming removed 8 bases from V and 0 bases from J, with 10 bases in between. Germline V gene data show CDR1 as MNHEY and CDR2 as SVGAGI. The CDR3 is 13 residues long. DNA for the CDR3: TGTGCCAGCCGAGGCAGGTCTAACTATGGCTACACCTTC. Residues: CASRGRSNYGYTF.

Many counts were recorded for this clonotype. The junction differs from germline at one of its ends, possibly a read error. The V call is TRBV7-7, the J call TRBJ2-7; D ambiguous. This CDR3 is built from 13 residues. In germline, CDR1 is SSHAT, CDR2 FNYEAQ (reference sequence). The CDR3 DNA sequence: TGTGCTAGCAGCTTAGTGGCCGGCCACGAGCAGTACTTC. It yields the protein CASSLVAGHEQYF.

The J gene is TRBJ2-1, the V gene TRBV29-1; 7 bases agree with TRBD2. The CDR3 totals 14 residues. Germline CDR1 SQVTM, CDR2 ANQGSEA. Trimming removed 7 bases from V and 3 bases from J; junction bases left unmatched: 9. The CDR3 DNA follows: TGCAGCGCCCGGCTTGCGGGAGACTACAATGAGCAGTTCTTC. Translated: CSARLAGDYNEQFF.

This clonotype was counted at least ten times. This chain joins TRBV19 and TRBJ1-1; 7 bases align to TRBD1. Germline CDR1 and CDR2: LNHDA and SQIVND (reference sequence). With V trimmed by 6 bases and J by 6 bases, 7 bases remained unmatched. The CDR3 totals 13 residues. CDR3 DNA: TGTGCCAGTAGAGGGGGCAGCGTTTCTGAAGCTTTCTTT. It translates to CASRGGSVSEAFF.

This clonotype appeared many times. V gene TRBV7-2 combines with J gene TRBJ1-1; no clear D gene. The germline gives CDR1 SGHTA, CDR2 FQGNSA. V was pared by 5 bases and J by 2 bases, with 15 bases between. The CDR3 is 15 residues long. CDR3 region: CASSQWVRLNTEAFF. The CDR3 DNA reads as TGTGCCAGCAGCCAGTGGGTCAGATTAAACACTGAAGCTTTCTTT.

This clonotype has a count of ten or more. The V gene is TRBV20-1, the J gene TRBJ1-1; D ambiguous. The CDR3 loop spans 13 amino acids. The V gene's germline CDR1 is DFQATT and CDR2 SNEGSKA (reference sequence). V lost 3 bases and J lost 1, with 9 bases in between. The DNA of the CDR3 is TGCAGTGCTAGCGATACACCGAACACTGAAGCTTTCTTT. It specifies CSASDTPNTEAFF.

This rearrangement joins TRBV29-1 to TRBJ1-5, with D possibly matching TRBD1 (5 bases). The CDR3 is made up of 12 amino acids. CDR1 SQVTM and CDR2 ANQGSEA come from the germline V gene. V shed 4 bases and J shed 9 bases, with 13 bases lying between them. CDR3 in DNA: TGCAGCGTTGTTACGGGGGGTCGGCCCCAGCATTTT. Amino acids: CSVVTGGRPQHF.

This clonotype was detected many times. The chain employs TRBV7-9 and TRBJ2-2, with 9 positions matching TRBD2. The CDR3 sequence is 16 residues long. V trimming: 3 bases; J trimming: 9 bases; junction bases outside the gene matches: 11. Germline V gene lookup returns CDR1 SEHNR and CDR2 FQNEAQ (reference sequence). DNA of the CDR3: TGTGCCAGCAGCTTGGTTCGAGGCGGGAGGGCCCGGGAGCTGTTTTTT. Amino acid sequence: CASSLVRGGRARELFF.

As regards this clonotype: Germline is not matched at one junction end, which may reflect a read error. The V and J genes are TRBV24-1 and TRBJ2-2; 10 bases are a match to TRBD2. The CDR3 consists of 16 residues. CDR1 is KGHDR, CDR2 SFDVKD, per germline. In nucleotides, the CDR3 is TGTGCCAGCAGTCTAGAAGCGGGAGGGGGCACCGGGGAGCTGTTTTTT. Its protein product is CASSLEAGGGTGELFF.

This clonotype has a handful of counts. V usage is TRBV12-3 or TRBV12-4 and J usage is TRBJ1-3; D unclear. The CDR3 totals 12 residues. Deletions cut 4 bases from V and 6 bases from J, with 7 bases between. The CDR3 nucleotides are TGTGCCAGCAGTTCCCAGGAAAACACCATATATTTT. It specifies CASSSQENTIYF.

The V gene is TRBV19, the J gene TRBJ1-5; D gene ambiguous. V was trimmed by 6 bases and J by 0 bases, leaving 12 bases between them. The CDR3 totals 15 residues. Germline lookup yields CDR1 LNHDA and CDR2 SQIVND (reference sequence). The CDR3 spells CASRSALYSNQPQHF. The CDR3, as DNA: TGTGCCAGTAGGTCAGCGCTATATAGCAATCAGCCCCAGCATTTT.

The V and J genes are TRBV19 and TRBJ1-5; perhaps TRBD1 as D (5 bases). CDR1 is LNHDA and CDR2 is SQIVND in the germline V gene (reference sequence). This CDR3 contains 21 residues. V was trimmed by 6 bases and J by 6 bases, leaving 36 bases between them. The CDR3 nucleotides read TGTGCCAGTAGGCCTGGCAGGGCCTCCTACGAGCAGAGTGGGTCCAGTCAGCCCCAGCATTTT. This codes for CASRPGRASYEQSGSSQPQHF. Drawing the rest from reference TRBV19 and TRBJ1-5, the complete variable domain is DGGITQSPKYLFRKEGQNVTLSCEQNLNHDAMYWYRQDPGQGLRLIYYSQIVNDFQKGDIAEGYSVSREKKESFPLTVTSAQKNPTAFYLCASRPGRASYEQSGSSQPQHFGDGTRLSIL.

The gene calls are TRBV18 and TRBJ2-7, with no clear D. The V gene's germline CDR1 is KGHSH and CDR2 LQKENI. Deletions cut 5 bases from V and 3 bases from J, with 8 bases between. The CDR3 totals 12 residues. CDR3 sequence reads: CASSAEFYEQYF. The CDR3 nucleotides read TGTGCCAGCTCAGCAGAGTTCTACGAGCAGTACTTC.